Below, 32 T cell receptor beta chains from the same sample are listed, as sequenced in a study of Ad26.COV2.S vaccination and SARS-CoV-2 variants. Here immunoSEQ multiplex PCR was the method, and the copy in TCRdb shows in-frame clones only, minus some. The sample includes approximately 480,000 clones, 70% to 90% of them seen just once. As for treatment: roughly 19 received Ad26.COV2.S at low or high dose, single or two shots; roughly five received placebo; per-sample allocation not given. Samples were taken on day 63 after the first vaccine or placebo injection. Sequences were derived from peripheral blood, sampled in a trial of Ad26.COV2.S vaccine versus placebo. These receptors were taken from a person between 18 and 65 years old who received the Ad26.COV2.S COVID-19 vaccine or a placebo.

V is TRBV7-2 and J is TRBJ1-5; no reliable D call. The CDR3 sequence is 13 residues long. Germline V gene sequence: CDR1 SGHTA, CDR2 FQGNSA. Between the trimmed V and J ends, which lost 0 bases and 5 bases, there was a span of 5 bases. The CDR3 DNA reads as TGTGCCAGCAGCTTAGCTCGGGATCAGCCCCAGCATTTT. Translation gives CASSLARDQPQHF.

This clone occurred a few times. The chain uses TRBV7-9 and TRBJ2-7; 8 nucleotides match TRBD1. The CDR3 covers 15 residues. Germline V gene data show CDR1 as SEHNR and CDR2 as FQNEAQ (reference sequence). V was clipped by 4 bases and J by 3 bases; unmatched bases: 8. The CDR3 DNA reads TGTGCCAGCAGCTCCACCTACGACAGGGGCTACGAGCAGTACTTC. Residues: CASSSTYDRGYEQYF. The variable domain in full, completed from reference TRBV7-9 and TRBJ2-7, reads DTGVSQNPRHKITKRGQNVTFRCDPISEHNRLYWYRQTLGQGPEFLTYFQNEAQLEKSRLLSDRFSAERPKGSFSTLEIQRTEQGDSAMYLCASSSTYDRGYEQYFGPGTRLTVT.

This CDR3 is CASSNRGDSPLHF. In DNA, the CDR3 is TGTGCCAGCAGCAACAGGGGTGATTCACCCCTCCACTTT. The J gene is TRBJ1-6, the V gene TRBV9; TRBD1 agrees at 7 bases. Unmatched junction bases numbered 3, after V lost 4 bases and J lost 8 bases. CDR1 is SGDLS, CDR2 YYNGEE, per germline. The CDR3 extends over 13 amino acids. The full variable domain, completed using reference TRBV9 and TRBJ1-6, is DSGVTQTPKHLITATGQRVTLRCSPRSGDLSVYWYQQSLDQGLQFLIQYYNGEERAKGNILERFSAQQFPDLHSELNLSSLELGDSALYFCASSNRGDSPLHFGNGTRLTVT.

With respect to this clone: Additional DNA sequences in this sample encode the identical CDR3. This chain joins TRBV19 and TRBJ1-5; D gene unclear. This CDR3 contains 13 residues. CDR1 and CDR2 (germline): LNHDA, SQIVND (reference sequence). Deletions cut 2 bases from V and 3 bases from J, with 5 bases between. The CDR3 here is CASSISSNQPQHF. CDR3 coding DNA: TGTGCCAGTAGTATATCCTCCAATCAGCCCCAGCATTTT.

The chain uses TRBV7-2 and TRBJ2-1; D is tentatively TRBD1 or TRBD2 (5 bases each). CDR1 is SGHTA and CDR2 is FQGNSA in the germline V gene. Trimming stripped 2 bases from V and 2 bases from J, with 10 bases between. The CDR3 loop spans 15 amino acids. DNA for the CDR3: TGTGCCAGCAGCTTAACGGGGACCACCTACAATGAGCAGTTCTTC. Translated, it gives CASSLTGTTYNEQFF.

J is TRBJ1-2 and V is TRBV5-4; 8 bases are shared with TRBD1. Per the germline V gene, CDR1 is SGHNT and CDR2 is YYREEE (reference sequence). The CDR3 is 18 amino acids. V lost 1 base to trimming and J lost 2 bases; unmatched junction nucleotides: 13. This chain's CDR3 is CASSLWSGQGRSNYGYTF. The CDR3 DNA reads TGTGCCAGCAGCTTGTGGTCCGGACAGGGAAGGTCGAACTATGGCTACACCTTC.

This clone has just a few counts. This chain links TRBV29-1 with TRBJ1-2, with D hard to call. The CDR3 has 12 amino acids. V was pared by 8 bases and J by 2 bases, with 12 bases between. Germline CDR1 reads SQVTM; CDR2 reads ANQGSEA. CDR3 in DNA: TGCAGCTGCACAAAAACAAACTATGGCTACACCTTC. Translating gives CSCTKTNYGYTF.

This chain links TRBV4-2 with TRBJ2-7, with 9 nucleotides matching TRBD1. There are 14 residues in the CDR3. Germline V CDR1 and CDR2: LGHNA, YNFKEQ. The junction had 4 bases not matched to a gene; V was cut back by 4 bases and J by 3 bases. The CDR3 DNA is TGTGCCAGCAGCCCCGGGACAGGGTTCTACGAGCAGTACTTC. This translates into CASSPGTGFYEQYF.

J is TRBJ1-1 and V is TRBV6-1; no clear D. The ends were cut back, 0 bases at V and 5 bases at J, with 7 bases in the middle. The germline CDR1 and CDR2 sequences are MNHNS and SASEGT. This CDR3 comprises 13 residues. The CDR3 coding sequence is TGTGCCAGCAGTGAAGCTTGGAGGACTGAAGCTTTCTTT. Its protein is CASSEAWRTEAFF.

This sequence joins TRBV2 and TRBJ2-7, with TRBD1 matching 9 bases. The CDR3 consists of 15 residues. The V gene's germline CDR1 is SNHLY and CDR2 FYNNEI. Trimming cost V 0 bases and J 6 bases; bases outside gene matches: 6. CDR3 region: CASSEAPGQGGEQYF. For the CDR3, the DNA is TGTGCCAGCAGTGAAGCACCGGGACAGGGAGGCGAGCAGTACTTC.

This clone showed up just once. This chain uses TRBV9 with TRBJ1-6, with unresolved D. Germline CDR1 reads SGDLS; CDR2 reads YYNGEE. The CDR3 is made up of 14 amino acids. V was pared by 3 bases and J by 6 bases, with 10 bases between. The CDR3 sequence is CASSGGIGNSPLHF. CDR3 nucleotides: TGTGCCAGCAGCGGAGGGATAGGTAATTCACCCCTCCACTTT.

The DNA for the CDR3 is TGTGCCAGCAGTGAATTAGGTGATCTAGCCAAAAACATTCAGTACTTC. This codes for CASSELGDLAKNIQYF. The chain couples TRBV25-1 to TRBJ2-4; D gene unclear. The CDR3 is made up of 16 amino acids. V was cut by 1 base and J by 0 bases, with 10 bases left in between. Germline assignment: CDR1 MGHDK and CDR2 SYGVNS. Variable domain in full (rest from reference TRBV25-1 and TRBJ2-4): EADIYQTPRYLVIGTGKKITLECSQTMGHDKMYWYQQDPGMELHLIHYSYGVNSTEKGDLSSESTVSRIRTEHFPLTLESARPSHTSQYLCASSELGDLAKNIQYFGAGTRLSVL.

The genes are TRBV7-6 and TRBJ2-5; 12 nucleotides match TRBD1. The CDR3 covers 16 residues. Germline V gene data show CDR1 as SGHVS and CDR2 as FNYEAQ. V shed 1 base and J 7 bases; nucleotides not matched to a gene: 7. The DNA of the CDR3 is TGTGCCAGCAGCTTAGGGGGACAGGGGGCGCATGGGACCCAGTACTTC. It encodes CASSLGGQGAHGTQYF.

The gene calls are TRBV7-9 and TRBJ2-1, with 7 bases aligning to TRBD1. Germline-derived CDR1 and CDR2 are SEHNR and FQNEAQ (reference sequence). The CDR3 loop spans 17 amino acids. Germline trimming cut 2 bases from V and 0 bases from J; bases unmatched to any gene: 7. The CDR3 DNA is TGTGCCAGCAGCTTAACCGACAGGGCGAGCTCCTACAATGAGCAGTTCTTC. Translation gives CASSLTDRASSYNEQFF. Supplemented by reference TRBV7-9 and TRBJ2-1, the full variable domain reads DTGVSQNPRHKITKRGQNVTFRCDPISEHNRLYWYRQTLGQGPEFLTYFQNEAQLEKSRLLSDRFSAERPKGSFSTLEIQRTEQGDSAMYLCASSLTDRASSYNEQFFGPGTRLTVL.

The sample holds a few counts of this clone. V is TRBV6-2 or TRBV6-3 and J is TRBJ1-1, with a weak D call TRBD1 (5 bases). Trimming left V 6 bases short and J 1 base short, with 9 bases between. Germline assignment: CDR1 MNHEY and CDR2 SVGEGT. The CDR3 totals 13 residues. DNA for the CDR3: TGTGCCAGCAGCCCCGGACAGAACACTGAAGCTTTCTTT. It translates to CASSPGQNTEAFF.

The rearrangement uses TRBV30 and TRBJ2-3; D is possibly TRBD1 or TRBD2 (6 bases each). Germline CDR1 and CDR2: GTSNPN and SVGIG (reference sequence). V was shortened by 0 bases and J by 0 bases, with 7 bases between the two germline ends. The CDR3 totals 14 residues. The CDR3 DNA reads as TGTGCCTGGAGTGTAGGGGGGAGCACAGATACGCAGTATTTT. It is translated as CAWSVGGSTDTQYF.

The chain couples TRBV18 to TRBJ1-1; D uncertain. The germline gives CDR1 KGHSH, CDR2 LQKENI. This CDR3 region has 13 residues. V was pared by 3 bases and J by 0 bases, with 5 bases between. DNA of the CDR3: TGTGCCAGCTCACCCAAGATGAACACTGAAGCTTTCTTT. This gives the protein CASSPKMNTEAFF.

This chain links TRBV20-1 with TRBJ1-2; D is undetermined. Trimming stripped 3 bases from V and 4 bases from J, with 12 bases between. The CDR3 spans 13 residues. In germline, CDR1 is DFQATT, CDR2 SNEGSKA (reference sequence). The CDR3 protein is CSASEVPGYGYTF. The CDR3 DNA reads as TGCAGTGCTAGTGAGGTTCCCGGCTATGGCTACACCTTC.

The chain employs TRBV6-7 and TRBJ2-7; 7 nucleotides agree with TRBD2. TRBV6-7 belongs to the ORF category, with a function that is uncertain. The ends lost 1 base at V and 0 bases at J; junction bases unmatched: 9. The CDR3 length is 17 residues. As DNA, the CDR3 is TGTGCCAGCAGTTACTGGAGTCTGGCTAGCGGCTCCTACGAGCAGTACTTC. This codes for CASSYWSLASGSYEQYF.

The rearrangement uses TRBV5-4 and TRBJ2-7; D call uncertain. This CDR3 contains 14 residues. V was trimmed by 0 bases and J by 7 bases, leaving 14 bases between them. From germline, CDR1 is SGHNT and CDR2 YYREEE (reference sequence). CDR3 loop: CASSLGSFGWEQYF. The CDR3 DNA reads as TGTGCCAGCAGCTTGGGTAGTTTCGGTTGGGAGCAGTACTTC. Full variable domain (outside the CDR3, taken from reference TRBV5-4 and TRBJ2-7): ETGVTQSPTHLIKTRGQQVTLRCSSQSGHNTVSWYQQALGQGPQFIFQYYREEENGRGNFPPRFSGLQFPNYSSELNVNALELDDSALYLCASSLGSFGWEQYFGPGTRLTVT.

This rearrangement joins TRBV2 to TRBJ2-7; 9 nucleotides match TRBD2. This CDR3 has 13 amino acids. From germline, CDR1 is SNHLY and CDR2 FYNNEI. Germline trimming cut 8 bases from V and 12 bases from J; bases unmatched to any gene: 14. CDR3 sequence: CASGRTRTSDPYF. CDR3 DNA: TGTGCCAGCGGGCGGACAAGGACTAGCGATCCGTACTTC.

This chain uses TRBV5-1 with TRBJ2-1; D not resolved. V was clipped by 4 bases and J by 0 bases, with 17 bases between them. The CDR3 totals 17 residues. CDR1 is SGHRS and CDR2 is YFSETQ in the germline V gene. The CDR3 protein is CASSLTGSVSSYNEQFF. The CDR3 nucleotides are TGCGCCAGCAGCCTGACCGGAAGCGTGAGCTCCTACAATGAGCAGTTCTTC.

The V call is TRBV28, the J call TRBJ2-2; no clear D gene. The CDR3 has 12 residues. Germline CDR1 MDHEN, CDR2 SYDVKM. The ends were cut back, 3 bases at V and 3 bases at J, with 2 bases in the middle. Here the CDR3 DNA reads TGTGCCAGCAGTTTGTACACCGGGGAGCTGTTTTTT. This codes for CASSLYTGELFF.

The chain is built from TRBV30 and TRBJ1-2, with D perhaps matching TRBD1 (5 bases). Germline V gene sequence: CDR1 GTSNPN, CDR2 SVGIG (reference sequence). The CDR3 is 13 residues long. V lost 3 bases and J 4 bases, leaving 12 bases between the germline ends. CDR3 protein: CAWRTGGTYGYTF. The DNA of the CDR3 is TGTGCCTGGAGGACGGGGGGAACCTATGGCTACACCTTC.

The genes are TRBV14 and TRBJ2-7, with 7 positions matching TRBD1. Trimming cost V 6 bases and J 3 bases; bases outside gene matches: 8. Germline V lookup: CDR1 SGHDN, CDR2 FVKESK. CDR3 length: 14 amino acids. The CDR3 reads CASRRTGTVYEQYF. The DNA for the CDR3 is TGTGCCAGCAGGCGAACCGGGACAGTCTACGAGCAGTACTTC. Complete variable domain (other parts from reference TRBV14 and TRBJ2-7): EAGVTQFPSHSVIEKGQTVTLRCDPISGHDNLYWYRRVMGKEIKFLLHFVKESKQDESGMPNNRFLAERTGGTYSTLKVQPAELEDSGVYFCASRRTGTVYEQYFGPGTRLTVT.

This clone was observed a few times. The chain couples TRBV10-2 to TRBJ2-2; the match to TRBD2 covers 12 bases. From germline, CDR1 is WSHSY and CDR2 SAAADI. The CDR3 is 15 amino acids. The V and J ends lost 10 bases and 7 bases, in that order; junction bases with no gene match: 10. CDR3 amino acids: CATRLAGAQGGELFF. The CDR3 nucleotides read TGCGCCACAAGACTAGCGGGAGCCCAGGGCGGGGAGCTGTTTTTT.

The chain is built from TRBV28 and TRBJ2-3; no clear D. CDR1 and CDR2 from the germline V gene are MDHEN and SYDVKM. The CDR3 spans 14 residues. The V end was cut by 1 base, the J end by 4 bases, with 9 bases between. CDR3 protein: CASSLSGSPDTQYF. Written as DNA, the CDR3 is TGTGCCAGCAGTTTATCAGGAAGCCCAGATACGCAGTATTTT.

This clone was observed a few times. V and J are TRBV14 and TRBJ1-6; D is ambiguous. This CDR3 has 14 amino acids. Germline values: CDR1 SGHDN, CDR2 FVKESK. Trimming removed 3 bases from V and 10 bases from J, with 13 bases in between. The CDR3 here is CASSHASPTSPLHF. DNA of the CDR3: TGTGCCAGCAGCCACGCCTCACCCACCTCACCCCTCCACTTT.

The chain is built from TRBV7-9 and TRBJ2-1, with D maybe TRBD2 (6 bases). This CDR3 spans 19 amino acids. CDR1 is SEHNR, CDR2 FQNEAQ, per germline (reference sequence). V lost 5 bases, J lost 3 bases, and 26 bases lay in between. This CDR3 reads CASSPPASVALTFYNEQFF. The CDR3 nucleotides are TGTGCCAGCAGCCCCCCCGCTAGCGTAGCCCTAACCTTCTACAATGAGCAGTTCTTC.

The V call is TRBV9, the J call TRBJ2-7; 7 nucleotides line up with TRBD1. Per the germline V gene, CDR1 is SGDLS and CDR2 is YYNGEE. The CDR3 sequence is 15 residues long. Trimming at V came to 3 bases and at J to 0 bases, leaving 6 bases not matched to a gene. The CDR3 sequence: CASSGAQGDSYEQYF. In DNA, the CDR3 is TGTGCCAGCAGCGGCGCTCAGGGGGACTCCTACGAGCAGTACTTC.

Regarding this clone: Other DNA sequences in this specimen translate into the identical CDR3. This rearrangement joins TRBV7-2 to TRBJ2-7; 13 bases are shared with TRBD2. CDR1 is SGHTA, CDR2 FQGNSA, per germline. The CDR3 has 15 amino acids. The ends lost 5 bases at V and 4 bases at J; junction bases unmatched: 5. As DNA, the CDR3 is TGTGCCAGCAGCCTACTAGCGGGAGGGCGGTACGAGCAGTACTTC. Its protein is CASSLLAGGRYEQYF.

The CDR3 DNA follows: TGCAGTGCTAGACGAGGGGAACCCATATATTTT. Translated: CSARRGEPIYF. The V call is TRBV20-1, the J call TRBJ1-3; perhaps TRBD1 as D (5 bases). The CDR3 runs to 11 residues. CDR1 and CDR2 (germline): DFQATT, SNEGSKA (reference sequence). V lost 2 bases, J lost 11 bases, and 10 bases lay in between.